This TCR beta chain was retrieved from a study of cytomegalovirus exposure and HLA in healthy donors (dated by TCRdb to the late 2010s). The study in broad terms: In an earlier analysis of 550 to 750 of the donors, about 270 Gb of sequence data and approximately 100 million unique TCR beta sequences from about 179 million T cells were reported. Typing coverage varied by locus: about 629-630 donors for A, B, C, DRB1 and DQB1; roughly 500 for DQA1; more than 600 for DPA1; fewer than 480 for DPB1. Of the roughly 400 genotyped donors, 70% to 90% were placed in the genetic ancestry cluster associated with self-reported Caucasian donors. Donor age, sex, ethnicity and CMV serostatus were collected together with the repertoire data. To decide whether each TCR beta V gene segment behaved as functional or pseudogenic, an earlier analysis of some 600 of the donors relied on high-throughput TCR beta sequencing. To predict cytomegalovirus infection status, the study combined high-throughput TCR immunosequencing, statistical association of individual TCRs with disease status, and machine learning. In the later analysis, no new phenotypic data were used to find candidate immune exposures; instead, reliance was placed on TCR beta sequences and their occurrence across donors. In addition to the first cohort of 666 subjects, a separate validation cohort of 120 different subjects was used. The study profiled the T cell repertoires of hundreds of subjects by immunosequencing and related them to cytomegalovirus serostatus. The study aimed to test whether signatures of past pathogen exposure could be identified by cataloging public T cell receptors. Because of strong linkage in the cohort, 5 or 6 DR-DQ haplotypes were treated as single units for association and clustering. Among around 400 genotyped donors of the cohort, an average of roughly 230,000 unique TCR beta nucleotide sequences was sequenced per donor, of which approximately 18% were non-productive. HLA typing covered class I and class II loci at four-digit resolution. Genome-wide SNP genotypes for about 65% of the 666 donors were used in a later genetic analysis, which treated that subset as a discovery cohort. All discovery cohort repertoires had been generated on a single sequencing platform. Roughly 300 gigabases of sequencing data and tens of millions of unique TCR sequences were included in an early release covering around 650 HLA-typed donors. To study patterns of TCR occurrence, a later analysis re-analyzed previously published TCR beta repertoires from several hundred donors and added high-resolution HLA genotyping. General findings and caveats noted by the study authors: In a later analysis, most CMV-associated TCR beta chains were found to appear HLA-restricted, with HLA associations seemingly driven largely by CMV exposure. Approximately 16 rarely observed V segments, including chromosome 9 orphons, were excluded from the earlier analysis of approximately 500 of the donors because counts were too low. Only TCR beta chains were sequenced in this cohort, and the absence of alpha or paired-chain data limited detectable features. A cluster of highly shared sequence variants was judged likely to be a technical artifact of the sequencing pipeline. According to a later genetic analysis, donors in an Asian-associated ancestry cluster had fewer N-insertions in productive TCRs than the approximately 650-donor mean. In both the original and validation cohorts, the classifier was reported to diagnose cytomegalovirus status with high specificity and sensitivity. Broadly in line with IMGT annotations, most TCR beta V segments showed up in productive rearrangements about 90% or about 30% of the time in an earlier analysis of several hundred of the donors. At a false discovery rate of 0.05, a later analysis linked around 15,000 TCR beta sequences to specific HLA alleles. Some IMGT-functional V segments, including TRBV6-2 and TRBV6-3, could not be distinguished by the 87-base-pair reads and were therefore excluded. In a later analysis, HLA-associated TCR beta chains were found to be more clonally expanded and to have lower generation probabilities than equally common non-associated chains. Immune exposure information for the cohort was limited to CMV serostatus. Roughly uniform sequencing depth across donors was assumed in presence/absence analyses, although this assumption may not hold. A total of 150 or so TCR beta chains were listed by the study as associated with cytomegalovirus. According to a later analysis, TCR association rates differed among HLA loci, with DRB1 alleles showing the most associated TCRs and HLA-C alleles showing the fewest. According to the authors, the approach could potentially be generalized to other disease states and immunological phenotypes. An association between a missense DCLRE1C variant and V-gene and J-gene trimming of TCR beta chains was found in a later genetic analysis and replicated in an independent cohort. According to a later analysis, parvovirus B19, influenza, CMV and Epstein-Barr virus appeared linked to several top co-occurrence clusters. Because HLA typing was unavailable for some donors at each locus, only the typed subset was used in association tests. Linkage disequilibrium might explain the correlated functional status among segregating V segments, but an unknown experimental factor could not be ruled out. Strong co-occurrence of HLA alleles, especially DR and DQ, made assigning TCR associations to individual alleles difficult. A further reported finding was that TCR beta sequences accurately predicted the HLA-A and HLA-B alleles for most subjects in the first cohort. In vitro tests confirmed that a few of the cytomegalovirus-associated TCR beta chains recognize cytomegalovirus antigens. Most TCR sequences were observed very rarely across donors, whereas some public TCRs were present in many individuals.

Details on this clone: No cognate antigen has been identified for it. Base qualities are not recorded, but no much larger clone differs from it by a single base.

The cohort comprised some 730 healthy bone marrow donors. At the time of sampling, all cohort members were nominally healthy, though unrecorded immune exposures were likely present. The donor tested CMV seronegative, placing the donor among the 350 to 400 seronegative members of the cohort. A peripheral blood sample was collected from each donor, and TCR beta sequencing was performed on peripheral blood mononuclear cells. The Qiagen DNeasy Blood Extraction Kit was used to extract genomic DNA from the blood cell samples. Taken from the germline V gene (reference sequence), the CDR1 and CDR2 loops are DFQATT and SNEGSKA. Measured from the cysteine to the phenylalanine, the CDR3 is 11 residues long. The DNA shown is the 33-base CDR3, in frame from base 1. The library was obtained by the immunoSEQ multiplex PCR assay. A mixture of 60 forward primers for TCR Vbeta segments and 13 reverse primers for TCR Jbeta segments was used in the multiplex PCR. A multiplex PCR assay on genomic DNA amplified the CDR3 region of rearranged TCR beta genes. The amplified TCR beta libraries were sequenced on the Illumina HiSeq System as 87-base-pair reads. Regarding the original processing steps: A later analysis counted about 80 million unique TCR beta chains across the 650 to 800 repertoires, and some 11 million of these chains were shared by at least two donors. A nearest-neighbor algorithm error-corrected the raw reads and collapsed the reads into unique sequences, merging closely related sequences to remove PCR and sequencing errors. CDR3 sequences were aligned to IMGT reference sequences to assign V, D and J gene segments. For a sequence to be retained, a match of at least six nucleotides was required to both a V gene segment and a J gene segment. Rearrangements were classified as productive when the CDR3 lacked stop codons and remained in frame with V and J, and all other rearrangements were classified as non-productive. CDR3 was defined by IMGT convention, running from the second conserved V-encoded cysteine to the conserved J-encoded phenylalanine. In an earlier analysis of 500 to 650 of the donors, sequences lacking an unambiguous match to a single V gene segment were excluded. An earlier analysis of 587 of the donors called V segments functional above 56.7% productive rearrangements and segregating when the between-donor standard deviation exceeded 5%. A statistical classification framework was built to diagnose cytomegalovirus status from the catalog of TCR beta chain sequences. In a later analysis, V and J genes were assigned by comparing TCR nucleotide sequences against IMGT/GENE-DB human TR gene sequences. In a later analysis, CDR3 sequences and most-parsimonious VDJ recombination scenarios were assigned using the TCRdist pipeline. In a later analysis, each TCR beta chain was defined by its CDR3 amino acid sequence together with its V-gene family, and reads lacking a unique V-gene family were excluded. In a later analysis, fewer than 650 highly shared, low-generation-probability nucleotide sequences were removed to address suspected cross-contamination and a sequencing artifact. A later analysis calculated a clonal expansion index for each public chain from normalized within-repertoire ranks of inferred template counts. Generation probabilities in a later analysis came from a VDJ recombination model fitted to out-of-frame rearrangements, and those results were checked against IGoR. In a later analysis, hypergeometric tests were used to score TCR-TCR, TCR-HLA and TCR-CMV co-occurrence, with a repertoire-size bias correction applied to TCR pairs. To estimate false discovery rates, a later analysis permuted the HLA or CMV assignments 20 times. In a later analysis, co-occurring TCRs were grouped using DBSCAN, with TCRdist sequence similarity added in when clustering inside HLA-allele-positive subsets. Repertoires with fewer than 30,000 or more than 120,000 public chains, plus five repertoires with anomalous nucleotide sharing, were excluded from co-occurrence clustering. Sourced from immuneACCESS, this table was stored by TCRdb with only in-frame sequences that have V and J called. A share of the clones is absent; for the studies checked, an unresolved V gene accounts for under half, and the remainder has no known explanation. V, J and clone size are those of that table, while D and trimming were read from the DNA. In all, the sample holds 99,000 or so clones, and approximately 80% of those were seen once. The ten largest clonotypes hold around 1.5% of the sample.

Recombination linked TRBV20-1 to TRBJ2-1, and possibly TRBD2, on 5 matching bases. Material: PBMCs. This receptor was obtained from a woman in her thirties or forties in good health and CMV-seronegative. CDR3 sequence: CSAGLYNEQFF. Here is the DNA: TGCAGCGCGGGCCTGTACAATGAGCAGTTCTTC.